This TCR beta chain was sequenced during a study of blood T cell repertoires in COVID-19. Study as a whole: From the United States, Italy and Spain came samples of acute and convalescent COVID-19.

Seattle cases were enrolled at active infection and followed longitudinally. In the study's own analysis: It was from reference gene primer amplification that nucleated cell counts were estimated. Produced via immunoSEQ multiplex PCR; TCRdb's table is partial and in-frame only. For V, J and clone size, that table is used; D and trimming come from the DNA. The sample shows fewer than 600,000 clones, 75% to 90% of them seen only once. Sequencing input: peripheral blood. The origin of this receptor is a man younger than 30 with COVID-19, enrolled during active disease.

CDR3 DNA sequence: TGCGCCAGCAGCTTGGAGGGGACAGGAGATTATTTGAACACTGAAGCTTTCTTT. Translating gives CASSLEGTGDYLNTEAFF. The chain combines TRBV5-1 with TRBJ1-1; 8 bases agree with TRBD1. The ends lost 0 bases at V and 0 bases at J; junction bases unmatched: 10. The CDR3 sequence is 18 residues long. CDR1 SGHRS and CDR2 YFSETQ come from the germline V gene.